This entry features one T cell receptor beta chain sequence. What it binds is unknown. This entry is derived from a study of OX40 agonist ivuxolimab in advanced cancers. Study information: Among those enrolled, mean age was about 60 years (range 23 to 79) and 82.7% were male. Partial responses were observed in three patients, of whom one had hepatocellular carcinoma and two had cutaneous melanoma.

Profiling relied on immunoSEQ multiplex PCR, and the TCRdb table lists in-frame clones only, not all of them. Counted here are under 150,000 clones, over 75% occurring once; the ten biggest clones make up roughly 1.1%. Study findings and constraints: Some patients without response likewise showed low normalized clonal expansion.

The CDR3 consists of 12 residues. V lost 5 bases and J lost 3, with 10 bases in between. CDR1 and CDR2 from the germline V gene are SQVTM and ANQGSEA. V is TRBV29-1 and J is TRBJ2-5, with D possibly TRBD1 on 6 matching bases. Here the sequenced sample was CD4+ or CD8+ T cells sorted from blood, taken in a trial of the OX40 agonist ivuxolimab. The source of this sequence is an adult with an advanced solid tumor such as melanoma, head and neck, liver or kidney cancer. The CDR3 loop reads CSVRAGEETQYF. The CDR3 DNA reads as TGCAGCGTTAGGGCAGGGGAAGAGACCCAGTACTTC.